This T cell receptor (beta chain) was identified during a study of graft-versus-host responses after intestinal transplantation. Study overall: Recipients uniformly received anti-thymocyte globulin induction, followed by tacrolimus and steroids for around 3 years. Regarding the study as a whole: Allografts of patients with graft-donor T cell macrochimerism showed high graft-versus-host to host-versus-graft clone ratios. In recipient marrow, GvH clones were found, and some appeared first in ileum or blood. With peak circulating GvH clone levels came an association with early post-transplant HvG declines.

Generated by immunoSEQ multiplex PCR, the TCRdb table keeps only in-frame clones and is missing some. There are approximately 100,000 clones in the sample; roughly 88% occur only once, and 1.4% to 1.5% lies in the top ten. Germline V gene sequence: CDR1 MNHNS, CDR2 SASEGT. This CDR3 is 13 amino acids long. Trimming shortened V by 0 bases and J by 4 bases, and 4 bases separated the two germline ends. Comment on this clone: The antigen is undetermined.

The source is a human patient who received an intestinal transplant, so some T cells may come from the graft donor. The V gene is TRBV6-1, the J gene TRBJ1-3; D remains ambiguous. The sample consisted of PBMCs, taken 255 days after intestinal transplant. CDR3 coding DNA: TGTGCCAGCAGTGAAGCATGGGGAAACACCATATATTTT. It is translated as CASSEAWGNTIYF.